The entry below gives a single TCR beta chain sequence along with its context. Profiling relied on immunoSEQ multiplex PCR, and the TCRdb table lists in-frame clones only, not all of them. This sample has over 90,000 clones, with roughly nine tenths found just once. CDR3 length: 12 residues. V was trimmed by 4 bases and J by 2 bases, leaving 5 bases between them. Germline-derived CDR1 and CDR2 are SGDLS and YYNGEE. These data originate in a study of T cell changes during pregnancy in multiple sclerosis. The TCR comes from a female donor in good health, enrolled as a control in a pregnancy study. The chain has TRBV9 and TRBJ2-3; D unclear. The sequencing here drew on peripheral blood, taken in the second trimester of pregnancy. The CDR3 nucleotides are TGTGCCAGCAGCCCTAACACAGATACGCAGTATTTT. Its translation is CASSPNTDTQYF.